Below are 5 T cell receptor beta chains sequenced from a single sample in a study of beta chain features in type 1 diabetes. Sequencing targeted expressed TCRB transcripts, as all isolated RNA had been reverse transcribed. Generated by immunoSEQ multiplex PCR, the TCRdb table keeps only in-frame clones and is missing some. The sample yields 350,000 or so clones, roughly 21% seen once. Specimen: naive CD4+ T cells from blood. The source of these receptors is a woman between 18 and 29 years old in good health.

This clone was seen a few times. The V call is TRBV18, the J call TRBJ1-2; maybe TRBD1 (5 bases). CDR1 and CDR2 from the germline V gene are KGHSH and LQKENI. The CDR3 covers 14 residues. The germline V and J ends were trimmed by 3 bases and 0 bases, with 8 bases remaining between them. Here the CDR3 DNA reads TGTGCCAGCTCACCCCAGGGTACTAACTATGGCTACACCTTC. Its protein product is CASSPQGTNYGYTF.

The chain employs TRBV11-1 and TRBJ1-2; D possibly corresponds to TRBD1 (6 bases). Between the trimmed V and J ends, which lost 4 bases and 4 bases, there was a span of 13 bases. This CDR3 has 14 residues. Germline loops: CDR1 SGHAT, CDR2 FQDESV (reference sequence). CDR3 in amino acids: CASSSKQGPYGYTF. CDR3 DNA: TGTGCCAGCAGCTCGAAACAGGGTCCCTATGGCTACACCTTC. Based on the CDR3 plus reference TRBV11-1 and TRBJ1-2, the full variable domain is EAEVAQSPRYKITEKSQAVAFWCDPISGHATLYWYRQILGQGPELLVQFQDESVVDDSQLPKDRFSAERLKGVDSTLKIQPAELGDSAMYLCASSSKQGPYGYTFGSGTRLTVV.

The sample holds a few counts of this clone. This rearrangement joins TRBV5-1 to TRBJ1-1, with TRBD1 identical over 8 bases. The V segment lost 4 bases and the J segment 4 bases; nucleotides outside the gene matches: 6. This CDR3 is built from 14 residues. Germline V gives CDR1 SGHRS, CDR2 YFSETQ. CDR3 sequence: CASSGITGGTEAFF. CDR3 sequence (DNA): TGCGCCAGCAGCGGTATAACAGGGGGCACTGAAGCTTTCTTT. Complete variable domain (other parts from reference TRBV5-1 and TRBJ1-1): KAGVTQTPRYLIKTRGQQVTLSCSPISGHRSVSWYQQTPGQGLQFLFEYFSETQRNKGNFPGRFSGRQFSNSRSEMNVSTLELGDSALYLCASSGITGGTEAFFGQGTRLTVV.

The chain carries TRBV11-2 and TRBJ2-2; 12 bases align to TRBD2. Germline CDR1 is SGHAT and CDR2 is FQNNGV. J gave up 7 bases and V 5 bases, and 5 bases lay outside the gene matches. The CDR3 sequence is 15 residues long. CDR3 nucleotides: TGTGCCAGCAGCCGGACTAGCGGGGTGAGCGGGGAGCTGTTTTTT. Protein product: CASSRTSGVSGELFF.

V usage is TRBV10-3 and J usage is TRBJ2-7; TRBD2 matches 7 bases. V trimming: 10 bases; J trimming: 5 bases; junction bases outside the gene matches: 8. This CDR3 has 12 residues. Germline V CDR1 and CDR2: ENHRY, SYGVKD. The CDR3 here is CATSGGGDEQYF. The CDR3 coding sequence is TGTGCCACCTCGGGGGGTGGGGACGAGCAGTACTTC.